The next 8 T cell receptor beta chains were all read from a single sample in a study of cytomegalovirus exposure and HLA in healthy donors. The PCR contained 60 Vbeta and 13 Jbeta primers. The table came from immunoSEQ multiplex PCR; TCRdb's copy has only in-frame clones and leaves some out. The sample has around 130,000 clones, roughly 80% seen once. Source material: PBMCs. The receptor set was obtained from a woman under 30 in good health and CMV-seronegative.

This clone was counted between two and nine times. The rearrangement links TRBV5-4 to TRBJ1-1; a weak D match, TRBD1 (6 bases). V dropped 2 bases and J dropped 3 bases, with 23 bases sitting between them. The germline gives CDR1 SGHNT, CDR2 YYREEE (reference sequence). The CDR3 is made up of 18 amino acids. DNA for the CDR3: TGTGCCAGCAGCTTCTGGGCAGGGGCCTCATCTCGGGACACTGAAGCTTTCTTT. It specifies CASSFWAGASSRDTEAFF.

The CDR3 protein is CARGQGPLYGYTF. As DNA, the CDR3 is TGCGCCAGAGGACAGGGCCCCCTCTATGGCTACACCTTC. The V gene is TRBV10-1, the J gene TRBJ1-2; 8 bases are shared with TRBD1. The CDR3 spans 13 residues. From germline, CDR1 is WNHNN and CDR2 SYGVQD (reference sequence). V gave up 9 bases and J gave up 4 bases; unmatched junction bases: 7.

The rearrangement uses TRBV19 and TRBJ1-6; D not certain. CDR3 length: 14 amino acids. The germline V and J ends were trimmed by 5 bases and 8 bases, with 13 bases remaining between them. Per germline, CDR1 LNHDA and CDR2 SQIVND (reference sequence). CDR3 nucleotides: TGTGCCAGTAGTCCAAGACGGGAGGATTCACCCCTCCACTTT. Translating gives CASSPRREDSPLHF.

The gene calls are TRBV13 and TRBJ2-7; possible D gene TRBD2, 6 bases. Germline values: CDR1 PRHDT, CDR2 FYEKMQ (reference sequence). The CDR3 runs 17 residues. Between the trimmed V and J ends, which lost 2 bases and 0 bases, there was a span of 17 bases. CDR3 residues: CASSLSQGGWGSYEQYF. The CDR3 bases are TGTGCCAGCAGCTTATCCCAGGGAGGTTGGGGCTCCTACGAGCAGTACTTC.

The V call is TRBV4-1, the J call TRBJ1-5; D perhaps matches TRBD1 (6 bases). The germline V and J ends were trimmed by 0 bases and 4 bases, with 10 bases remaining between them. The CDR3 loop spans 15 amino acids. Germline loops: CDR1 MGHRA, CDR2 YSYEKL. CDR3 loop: CASSQDGRGNQPQHF. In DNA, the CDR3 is TGCGCCAGCAGCCAAGATGGCAGGGGTAATCAGCCCCAGCATTTT.

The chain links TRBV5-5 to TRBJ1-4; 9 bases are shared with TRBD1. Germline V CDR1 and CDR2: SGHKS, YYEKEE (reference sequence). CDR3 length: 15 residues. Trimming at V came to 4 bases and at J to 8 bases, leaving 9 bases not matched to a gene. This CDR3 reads CASSVYRGLGEKLFF. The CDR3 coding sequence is TGTGCCAGCAGCGTGTACAGGGGGCTGGGGGAAAAACTGTTTTTT.

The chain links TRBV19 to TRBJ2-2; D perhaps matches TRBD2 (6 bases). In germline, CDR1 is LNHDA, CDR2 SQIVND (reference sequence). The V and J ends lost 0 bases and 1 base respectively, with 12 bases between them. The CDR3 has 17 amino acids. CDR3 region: CASSIDLEEGNTGELFF. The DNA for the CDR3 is TGTGCCAGTAGTATAGATCTTGAGGAGGGGAACACCGGGGAGCTGTTTTTT.

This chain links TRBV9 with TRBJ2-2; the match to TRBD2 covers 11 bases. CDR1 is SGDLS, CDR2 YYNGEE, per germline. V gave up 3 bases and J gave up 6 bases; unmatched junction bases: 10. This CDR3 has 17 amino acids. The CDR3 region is CASSGSSGGPLAGELFF. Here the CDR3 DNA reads TGTGCCAGCAGCGGTTCTAGCGGGGGGCCTTTAGCCGGGGAGCTGTTTTTT.